The 19 T cell receptor beta chains given below trace back to one sample, sequenced in a study of glioma-infiltrating T cells. The iRepertoire nested amplicon-rescue multiplex PCR amplified TCR alpha and beta CDR3s from RNA. TCRdb redid the calling of the multiplex PCR reads with MiXCR, one entry per CDR3 protein. The table lists approximately 89,000 distinct CDR3 sequences, around 23% of them singletons, with more than 6.5% in the top ten. The material sequenced was glioma tissue, nonneoplastic brain tissue, or PBMCs (not recorded which). These receptors all come from a human donor with low-grade glioma or glioblastoma, undergoing nonglioma brain surgery, or in good health (not recorded which).

This clonotype was picked up many times. The CDR3 nucleotides read TGTGCCAGCAACCAGGGGATGAACACTGAAGCTTTCTTT. Translating it yields CASNQGMNTEAFF. J is TRBJ1-1 and V is TRBV6-1; maybe TRBD1 (6 bases). This CDR3 is built from 13 residues. The germline CDR1 and CDR2 sequences are MNHNS and SASEGT. Trimming left V 7 bases short and J 0 bases short, with 9 bases between.

Ten or more counts support this clonotype. The chain is built from TRBV6-1 and TRBJ2-3; D perhaps matches TRBD1 (6 bases). The CDR3 is 11 amino acids. CDR1 and CDR2 from the germline V gene are MNHNS and SASEGT. With 5 bases removed from V and 11 bases from J, the gap between germline ends came to 11 bases. CDR3 nucleotide sequence: TGTGCCAGCAGTTACGCAGGGGTGCAGTATTTT. As protein: CASSYAGVQYF.

This clonotype has just one count. CDR3: CASTRAQSYNEQFF. CDR3 coding DNA: TGTGCCAGCACCAGGGCACAGTCATACAATGAGCAGTTCTTC. The chain links TRBV5-6 to TRBJ2-1, with D perhaps TRBD1 (5 bases). This CDR3 region has 14 residues. V lost 6 bases, J lost 4 bases, and 14 bases lay in between. Germline CDR1 is SGHDT and CDR2 is YYEEEE.

This clonotype was counted ten times or more. V is TRBV28 and J is TRBJ2-7; 9 bases are shared with TRBD2. The CDR3 is 14 residues long. V was pared by 1 base and J by 3 bases, with 1 base of the junction left unmatched. Germline lookup yields CDR1 MDHEN and CDR2 SYDVKM. The CDR3 coding sequence is TGTGCCAGCAGTTTATCTAGCGGGAACTACGAGCAGTACTTC. Protein sequence: CASSLSSGNYEQYF.

The chain combines TRBV19 with TRBJ2-5; 7 nucleotides align to TRBD2. This CDR3 has 16 residues. Germline V CDR1 and CDR2: LNHDA, SQIVND (reference sequence). V was clipped by 1 base and J by 1 base; unmatched bases: 6. Here the CDR3 reads CASSIARGVSQETQYF. The CDR3 DNA reads as TGTGCCAGTAGTATAGCCCGGGGGGTCTCCCAAGAGACCCAGTACTTC.

A single count supports this clonotype. The V gene is TRBV6-2 or TRBV6-3, the J gene TRBJ2-7; 8 bases match TRBD2. The DNA end favors TRBJ2-1, so the J call may be wrong. Germline V lookup: CDR1 MNHEY, CDR2 SVGEGT. The CDR3 loop spans 15 amino acids. The CDR3 spells CASSYFRGGRSEQFF. In DNA, the CDR3 is TGTGCCAGCAGTTACTTCCGGGGGGGGCGGAGTGAGCAGTTCTTC.

This chain joins TRBV20-1 and TRBJ1-2; D gene unclear. The germline V gene encodes CDR1 DFQATT and CDR2 SNEGSKA (reference sequence). Trimming took off 7 bases at V and 8 bases at J, with 17 bases between the two ends. The CDR3 is made up of 12 amino acids. The CDR3 loop is CSGPQFRQGYTF. In nucleotides, the CDR3 is TGCAGTGGCCCACAGTTCAGGCAGGGCTACACCTTC.

This clonotype appeared many times. The chain has TRBV19 and TRBJ1-2; weak D call: TRBD1 (5 bases). V lost 5 bases, J lost 2 bases, and 15 bases lay in between. This CDR3 has 15 residues. Per the germline V gene, CDR1 is LNHDA and CDR2 is SQIVND (reference sequence). The CDR3 DNA reads TGTGCCAGTAGTCACCCTCCCCAGGGCAACTATGGCTACACCTTC. It translates to CASSHPPQGNYGYTF.

This clonotype was observed at least ten times. This sequence joins TRBV27 and TRBJ2-7, with D possibly TRBD1 on 6 matching bases. The V end was cut by 6 bases, the J end by 5 bases, with 14 bases between. Germline loops: CDR1 MNHEY, CDR2 SMNVEV (reference sequence). The CDR3 extends over 13 amino acids. The chain's CDR3 is CASSPRTADEQYF. The DNA of the CDR3 is TGTGCCAGCAGCCCCCGGACAGCGGACGAGCAGTACTTC.

Worth noting for this clonotype: This may stem from a read error, because a much larger clone lies one nucleotide away. V is TRBV6-1 and J is TRBJ2-7; 9 bases match TRBD2. V lost 4 bases to trimming and J lost 3 bases; unmatched junction nucleotides: 10. CDR1 is MNHNS and CDR2 is SASEGT in the germline V gene. The CDR3 is 16 residues long. CDR3 loop: CASSGIGLASYYEQYF. CDR3 nucleotides: TGTGCCAGCAGTGGGATCGGACTAGCGTCTTACTACGAGCAGTACTTC.

In its sample, this clonotype was seen a few times. The gene calls are TRBV19 and TRBJ2-3; TRBD2 might be the D (6 bases). CDR1 is LNHDA, CDR2 SQIVND, per germline (reference sequence). CDR3 size: 15 residues. V shed 8 bases and J shed 1 base, with 16 bases lying between them. CDR3: CASAREFSGTDTQYF. CDR3 sequence (DNA): TGTGCCAGTGCCCGGGAGTTCAGTGGCACAGATACGCAGTATTTT.

The chain carries TRBV20-1 and TRBJ2-3; 8 bases fit TRBD1. The CDR3 extends over 11 amino acids. V trimming: 5 bases; J trimming: 8 bases; junction bases outside the gene matches: 3. Germline V gene data show CDR1 as DFQATT and CDR2 as SNEGSKA (reference sequence). CDR3 sequence reads: CSALDRGTQYF. The DNA for the CDR3 is TGCAGTGCTCTCGACAGGGGTACGCAGTATTTT.

In regard to this clonotype: One end of the junction does not line up with germline, which may come from a read error. This rearrangement joins TRBV5-4 to TRBJ2-5; TRBD1 aligns across 8 bases. The germline V gene encodes CDR1 SGHNT and CDR2 YYREEE (reference sequence). CDR3 length: 17 residues. Here the CDR3 reads CASSLGRGQEGQETQYF. CDR3 nucleotides: TGTGCCAGCAGTTTGGGCAGGGGGCAAGAGGGTCAAGAGACCCAGTACTTC.

Turning to this clonotype: One junction end does not reproduce the germline sequence, and a read error may be involved. The V and J genes are TRBV20-1 and TRBJ2-3, with D possibly matching TRBD2 (7 bases). The CDR3 covers 14 residues. Per the germline V gene, CDR1 is DFQATT and CDR2 is SNEGSKA (reference sequence). DNA for the CDR3: TGCAGGGCGGCGAGGGGGGGAGGCACAGAGACGAAGGATTTT. Translating it yields CRAARGGGTETKDF.

The chain recombines TRBV3-1 with TRBJ2-1; 13 nucleotides agree with TRBD2. J was trimmed by 2 bases and V by 0 bases; bases with no gene match: 4. This CDR3 is 18 amino acids long. CDR1 LGHDT and CDR2 YNNKEL come from the germline V gene (reference sequence). The CDR3 reads CASSQDRGLAGAYNEQFF. CDR3 nucleotides: TGTGCCAGCAGCCAAGATAGAGGACTAGCGGGAGCCTACAATGAGCAGTTCTTC.

This clonotype was observed many times. The chain recombines TRBV20-1 with TRBJ2-7, with a possible D match to TRBD2 (6 bases). The V gene's germline CDR1 is DFQATT and CDR2 SNEGSKA (reference sequence). The V end lost 3 bases, the J end lost 5 bases, and 11 bases lay between the germline ends. The CDR3 runs 12 residues. The CDR3 reads CSASSSDHEQYF. CDR3 coding DNA: TGCAGTGCTAGTTCTAGCGACCACGAGCAGTACTTC.

The table lists this clonotype with many counts. V usage is TRBV5-4 and J usage is TRBJ2-3; perhaps TRBD2 as D (5 bases). This CDR3 contains 15 residues. The V end lost 0 bases, the J end lost 6 bases, and 14 bases lay between the germline ends. Per germline, CDR1 SGHNT and CDR2 YYREEE (reference sequence). The CDR3 loop reads CASSLVSSTRDTQYF. The DNA of the CDR3 is TGTGCCAGCAGCTTGGTGTCTAGCACGCGGGATACGCAGTATTTT.

The genes are TRBV5-1 and TRBJ1-1; D is unclear. V lost 0 bases to trimming and J lost 2 bases, with 8 bases between them. CDR3 length: 14 residues. Germline CDR1 SGHRS, CDR2 YFSETQ. The CDR3 loop is CASSLVQTNTEAFF. As DNA, the CDR3 is TGCGCCAGCAGCTTGGTTCAGACTAACACTGAAGCTTTCTTT.

The V gene is TRBV18, the J gene TRBJ2-5, with 7 bases matching TRBD2. CDR1 and CDR2 (germline): KGHSH, LQKENI. V dropped 2 bases and J dropped 0; count of bases not matched to a gene: 6. This CDR3 region has 16 residues. The CDR3 spells CASSPSNSGHQETQYF. The DNA for the CDR3 is TGTGCCAGCTCACCAAGCAATAGCGGGCACCAAGAGACCCAGTACTTC.